Described below is a single TCR beta chain sequence and its context. Antigen specificity is unknown. The V and J ends lost 6 bases and 1 base respectively, with 16 bases between them. Germline CDR1 and CDR2: SGHAT and FQNNGV. This CDR3 has 15 residues. This record belongs to a study of beta chain features in type 1 diabetes. The study, taken as a whole, reports: Among patients, naive, central memory and Treg TCRB repertoires appeared more similar than among healthy donors. Shorter TCRB CDR3s, moderately but significantly so, were found in Type 1 diabetes patients in all four CD4+ subsets.

Isolated RNA was reverse transcribed in full, so expressed TCRB transcripts were sequenced. TCRdb's table, derived via immunoSEQ multiplex PCR, lists solely in-frame clones and lacks some. Among 330,000 or so clones, roughly 12% were seen once, and the ten largest hold around 0.0099%. V is TRBV11-2 and J is TRBJ2-7, with D hard to call. The clonotype was recovered from a woman between 18 and 30 years old with type 1 diabetes. The sequencing input was naive CD4+ T cells from blood. CDR3 protein: CASSLGPGGSYEQYF. The CDR3 coding sequence is TGTGCCAGCAGTCTAGGTCCCGGCGGTTCCTACGAGCAGTACTTC.